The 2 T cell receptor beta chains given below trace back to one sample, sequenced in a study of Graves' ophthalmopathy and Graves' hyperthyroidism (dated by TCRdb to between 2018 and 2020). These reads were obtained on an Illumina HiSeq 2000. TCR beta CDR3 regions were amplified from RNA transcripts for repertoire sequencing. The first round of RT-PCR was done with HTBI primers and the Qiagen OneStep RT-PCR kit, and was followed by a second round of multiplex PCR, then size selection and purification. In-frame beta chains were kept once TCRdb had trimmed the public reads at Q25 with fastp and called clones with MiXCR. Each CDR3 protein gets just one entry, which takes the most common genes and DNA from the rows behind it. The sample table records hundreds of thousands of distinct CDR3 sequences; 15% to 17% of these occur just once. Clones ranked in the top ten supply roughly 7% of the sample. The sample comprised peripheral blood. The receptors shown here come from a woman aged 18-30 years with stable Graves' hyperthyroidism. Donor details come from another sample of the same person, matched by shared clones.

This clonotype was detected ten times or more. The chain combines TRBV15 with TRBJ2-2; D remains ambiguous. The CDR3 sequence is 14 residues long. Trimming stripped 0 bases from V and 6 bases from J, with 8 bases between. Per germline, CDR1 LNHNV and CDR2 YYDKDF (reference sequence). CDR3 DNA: TGTGCCACCAGCAGAGATCCCGGGCCCGGGGAGCTGTTTTTT. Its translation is CATSRDPGPGELFF. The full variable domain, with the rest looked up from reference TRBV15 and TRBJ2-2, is DAMVIQNPRYQVTQFGKPVTLSCSQTLNHNVMYWYQQKSSQAPKLLFHYYDKDFNNEADTPDNFQSRRPNTSFCFLDIRSPGLGDTAMYLCATSRDPGPGELFFGEGSRLTVL.

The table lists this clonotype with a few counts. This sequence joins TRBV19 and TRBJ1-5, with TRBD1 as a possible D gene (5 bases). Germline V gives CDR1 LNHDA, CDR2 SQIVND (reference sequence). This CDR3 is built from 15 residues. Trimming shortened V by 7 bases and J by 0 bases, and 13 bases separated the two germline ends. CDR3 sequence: CASNNDRDSNQPQHF. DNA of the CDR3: TGTGCCAGTAACAATGACAGAGATAGCAATCAGCCCCAGCATTTT.